The clone carrying this TCR beta chain came up once. Its antigen is currently unknown. This entry belongs to a study of OX40 agonist ivuxolimab in advanced cancers. Trimming removed 4 bases from V and 6 bases from J, with 14 bases in between. The CDR3 runs to 14 residues. CDR1 and CDR2 from the germline V gene are SGHNT and YYREEE (reference sequence). The protocol was immunoSEQ multiplex PCR, while the TCRdb copy is restricted to in-frame clones and leaves out a portion. The sample yields tens of thousands of clones, approximately 86% seen once. General study points: Clonal expansion was seen in CD4+ and CD8+ blood T cells by week 6 at 0.1 to 3.0 mg/kg.

The material was CD4+ or CD8+ T cells sorted from blood, obtained in a trial of the OX40 agonist ivuxolimab. The receptor comes from an adult with an advanced solid tumor such as melanoma, head and neck, liver or kidney cancer. V and J are TRBV5-4 and TRBJ1-5; possible D gene TRBD1, 6 bases. The CDR3 DNA sequence: TGTGCCAGCAGCGACGCAGGGGAGGTTCAGCCCCAGCATTTT. Its translation is CASSDAGEVQPQHF.